Listed below are T cell receptor beta chains from one sample, sequenced in a study of spatial heterogeneity in lung cancer. MiXCR was run by TCRdb on the 5' RACE reads, yielding one entry per CDR3 protein. In the table there are about 9,800 distinct CDR3 sequences, about 9.3% of which are singletons. The sample was lung tumor tissue, taken at surgery. These receptor sequences come from a female donor with early-stage non-small cell lung cancer. CDR3s include the opening cysteine and the closing phenylalanine or tryptophan. A D gene is named only where the DNA matches it firmly. For some rows the clone size is stated as once, few or many, or as a class when expanded; others skip it.

v_call,d_call,j_call,clone_size,cdr3_aa,cdr3_nt
TRBV7-2,-,TRBJ1-2,-,CASSLRGGGNYGYTF,TGTGCCAGCAGCTTAAGGGGTGGGGGTAACTATGGCTACACCTTC
TRBV10-3,TRBD1,TRBJ2-7,-,CAIRGTANSYEQYF,TGTGCCATCAGGGGGACAGCGAACTCCTACGAGCAGTACTTC
TRBV6-5,TRBD2,TRBJ2-5,many,CATRVAPSGGQETQYF,TGTGCCACCCGAGTTGCCCCGAGCGGGGGGCAAGAGACCCAGTACTTC
TRBV30,-,TRBJ2-5,-,CAWSTWTAQETQYF,TGTGCCTGGAGTACCTGGACAGCCCAAGAGACCCAGTACTTC
TRBV28,-,TRBJ1-4,many,CASSFPGASEKLFF,TGTGCCAGCAGTTTCCCGGGGGCGAGCGAAAAACTGTTTTTT
TRBV19,-,TRBJ1-5,many,CASSSGLHLNQPQHF,TGTGCCAGTAGTTCTGGCCTCCACCTGAATCAGCCCCAGCATTTT
TRBV5-4,-,TRBJ1-6,many,CASSIGHYNSPLHF,TGTGCCAGCAGCATCGGACACTATAATTCACCCCTCCACTTT
TRBV28,TRBD1,TRBJ2-7,-,CASRPGGVHSYEQYF,TGTGCCAGCAGGCCAGGGGGCGTTCACTCCTACGAGCAGTACTTC
TRBV20-1,TRBD1,TRBJ1-5,large,CSATGGWSNQPQHF,TGCAGTGCTACAGGGGGCTGGAGCAATCAGCCCCAGCATTTT
TRBV5-8,-,TRBJ2-3,few,CASSLFGTSTDTQYF,TGTGCCAGCAGCTTGTTTGGGACTAGCACAGATACGCAGTATTTT
TRBV4-2,-,TRBJ2-5,-,CASSQDTRRETQYF,TGTGCCAGCAGCCAAGACACGAGAAGGGAGACCCAGTACTTC
TRBV12-3/TRBV12-4,TRBD1,TRBJ2-2,many,CASSLGGTGYTGELFF,TGTGCCAGCAGTTTAGGGGGGACAGGGTATACCGGGGAGCTGTTTTTT
TRBV5-1,TRBD1,TRBJ2-5,-,CASSFSQGVKETQYF,TGCGCCAGCAGCTTTTCCCAGGGGGTGAAGGAGACCCAGTACTTC
TRBV28,-,TRBJ2-6,-,CASSFEGSPLRSFSGANVLTF,TGTGCCAGCAGTTTTGAGGGATCCCCCTTACGTTCCTTCTCTGGGGCCAACGTCCTGACTTTC